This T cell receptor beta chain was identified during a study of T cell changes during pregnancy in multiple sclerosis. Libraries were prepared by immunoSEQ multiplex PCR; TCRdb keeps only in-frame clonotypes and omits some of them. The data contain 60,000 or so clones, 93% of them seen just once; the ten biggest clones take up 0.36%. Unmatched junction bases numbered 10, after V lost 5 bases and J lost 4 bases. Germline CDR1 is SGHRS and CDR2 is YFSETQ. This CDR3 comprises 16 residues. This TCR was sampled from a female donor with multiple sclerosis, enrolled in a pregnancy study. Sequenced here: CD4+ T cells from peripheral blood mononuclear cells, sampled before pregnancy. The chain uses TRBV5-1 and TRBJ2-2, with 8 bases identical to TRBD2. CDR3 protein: CASRLAERLSTGELFF. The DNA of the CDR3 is TGCGCCAGCAGACTAGCGGAGCGGCTGAGCACCGGGGAGCTGTTTTTT.